Listed here are 30 T cell receptor beta chains from one sample, sequenced in a study of T-cell reconstitution after alpha-beta-depleted transplantation in children. TCRbeta library construction was performed incorporating unique molecular identifiers. One entry per CDR3 protein, called by TCRdb with MiXCR from the PCR reads. The table shows approximately 510,000 distinct CDR3 sequences, with 15% to 20% occurring only once. The sample in question was PBMCs from the stem cell graft donor, obtained from the stem cell graft. These receptors were collected from a human donor who donated a stem cell graft to a child with acute lymphoblastic leukemia.

V gene TRBV12-3 or TRBV12-4 combines with J gene TRBJ2-7; weak D call: TRBD1 (7 bases). The ends were cut back, 6 bases at V and 3 bases at J, with 21 bases in the middle. This CDR3 region has 16 residues. CDR3 nucleotide sequence: TGTGCCAGCAGCTCGACCCTCCAGGGGGAGGTCTACGAGCAGTACTTC. It encodes CASSSTLQGEVYEQYF.

The V call is TRBV5-1, the J call TRBJ2-5; 8 nucleotides match TRBD2. V gave up 4 bases and J gave up 5 bases; unmatched junction bases: 13. The CDR3 loop spans 16 amino acids. Germline assignment: CDR1 SGHRS and CDR2 YFSETQ. In DNA, the CDR3 is TGCGCCAGCAGCCCCTATAACGGGAGGGCGGAGGAGACCCAGTACTTC. Its protein is CASSPYNGRAEETQYF. The full variable domain, rest sourced from reference TRBV5-1 and TRBJ2-5, is KAGVTQTPRYLIKTRGQQVTLSCSPISGHRSVSWYQQTPGQGLQFLFEYFSETQRNKGNFPGRFSGRQFSNSRSEMNVSTLELGDSALYLCASSPYNGRAEETQYFGPGTRLLVL.

The chain carries TRBV9 and TRBJ1-1; possible D gene TRBD1, 6 bases. Germline V gene data show CDR1 as SGDLS and CDR2 as YYNGEE. V was shortened by 0 bases and J by 5 bases, with 20 bases between the two germline ends. The CDR3 loop spans 17 amino acids. Written as DNA, the CDR3 is TGTGCCAGCAGCGTAGCGGGGGGGGCAGGGGTTAGGACTGAAGCTTTCTTT. Its protein is CASSVAGGAGVRTEAFF.

In its sample, this clonotype was seen a few times. This sequence joins TRBV5-5 and TRBJ2-7, with D tentatively TRBD2 (5 bases). This CDR3 is 14 amino acids long. Germline CDR1 SGHKS, CDR2 YYEKEE (reference sequence). Trimming shortened V by 0 bases and J by 3 bases, and 10 bases separated the two germline ends. This chain's CDR3 is CASSLAEGIYEQYF. The CDR3 DNA reads TGTGCCAGCAGCTTGGCTGAGGGAATCTACGAGCAGTACTTC.

This chain links TRBV5-1 with TRBJ2-2; D is ambiguous. The germline gives CDR1 SGHRS, CDR2 YFSETQ. Trimming shortened V by 1 base and J by 4 bases, and 8 bases separated the two germline ends. The CDR3 sequence is 14 residues long. In DNA form, the CDR3 reads TGCGCCAGCAGCTTGTACCAAAGCACCGGGGAGCTGTTTTTT. Translating gives CASSLYQSTGELFF.

This clonotype has more than one count but fewer than ten. The genes are TRBV29-1 and TRBJ1-1; D unclear. The V end lost 1 base, the J end lost 2 bases, and 8 bases lay between the germline ends. The CDR3 is 13 amino acids. CDR1 and CDR2 (germline): SQVTM, ANQGSEA. The CDR3 protein is CSVEVVANTEAFF. CDR3 nucleotide sequence: TGCAGCGTTGAAGTGGTAGCCAACACTGAAGCTTTCTTT. The full variable domain, its missing parts supplied by reference TRBV29-1 and TRBJ1-1, is SAVISQKPSRDICQRGTSLTIQCQVDSQVTMMFWYRQQPGQSLTLIATANQGSEATYESGFVIDKFPISRPNLTFSTLTVSNMSPEDSSIYLCSVEVVANTEAFFGQGTRLTVV.

This clonotype has only a few counts. This sequence joins TRBV15 and TRBJ2-7; the D gene is possibly TRBD2 (7 bases). Germline V lookup: CDR1 LNHNV, CDR2 YYDKDF (reference sequence). The CDR3 is 15 residues long. V was shortened by 1 base and J by 4 bases, with 14 bases between the two germline ends. Here the CDR3 reads CATSRAAGALYEQYF. The CDR3 bases are TGTGCCACCAGCAGAGCGGCGGGGGCTCTTTACGAGCAGTACTTC.

This clonotype was observed a single time. The chain combines TRBV20-1 with TRBJ2-1, with D maybe TRBD2 (6 bases). The V gene lost 3 bases and the J gene lost 7 bases, with 10 bases spanning the gap. The CDR3 runs to 12 residues. The germline gives CDR1 DFQATT, CDR2 SNEGSKA (reference sequence). The CDR3 nucleotides read TGCAGTGCTAGCGGGAGCGGGAATGAGCAGTTCTTC. The encoded protein is CSASGSGNEQFF.

This clonotype has just a few counts. The chain recombines TRBV5-5 with TRBJ2-1, with a possible D match to TRBD2 (5 bases). CDR1 is SGHKS, CDR2 YYEKEE, per germline (reference sequence). CDR3 length: 15 amino acids. Trimming shortened V by 3 bases and J by 2 bases, and 12 bases separated the two germline ends. The CDR3 loop reads CASSWVLDPYNEQFF. The CDR3 bases are TGTGCCAGCAGCTGGGTACTAGATCCCTACAATGAGCAGTTCTTC.

The table lists this clonotype with a few counts. This chain joins TRBV12-3 or TRBV12-4 and TRBJ2-1, with 7 positions matching TRBD1. The CDR3 covers 14 residues. J lost 5 bases, V lost 6 bases, and 7 bases had no gene match. In DNA, the CDR3 is TGTGCCAGCAGGCCCGGGACAGCCAACAATGAGCAGTTCTTC. It is translated as CASRPGTANNEQFF.

The J gene is TRBJ2-5, the V gene TRBV6-1, with D unresolved. V gave up 1 base and J gave up 1 base, with 10 bases separating them. The CDR3 loop spans 15 amino acids. The V gene's germline CDR1 is MNHNS and CDR2 SASEGT. The CDR3 coding sequence is TGTGCCAGCAGTGAAGGGCTAGGTGCCCAAGAGACCCAGTACTTC. Translation gives CASSEGLGAQETQYF.

This chain uses TRBV20-1 with TRBJ2-1; D tentatively fits TRBD1 or TRBD2 (6 bases each). The CDR3 contains 12 residues. The germline V gene encodes CDR1 DFQATT and CDR2 SNEGSKA (reference sequence). V gave up 6 bases and J gave up 12 bases, with 18 bases separating them. Here the CDR3 reads CSALTEGGGQFF. In DNA form, the CDR3 reads TGCAGTGCCCTTACAGAGGGGGGCGGGCAGTTCTTC.

In its sample, this clonotype was seen a few times. The chain is built from TRBV6-1 and TRBJ1-1; D may be TRBD1 (5 bases). V lost 7 bases and J lost 4, with 28 bases in between. CDR1 MNHNS and CDR2 SASEGT come from the germline V gene. The CDR3 sequence is 18 residues long. The CDR3, as DNA: TGTGCCAGCACCTACGGGTGGTCAGGGAAAGGGTTGGGCACTGAAGCTTTCTTT. It encodes CASTYGWSGKGLGTEAFF.

The chain combines TRBV3-1 with TRBJ1-3; D gene ambiguous. The CDR3 extends over 15 amino acids. Germline V gene data show CDR1 as LGHDT and CDR2 as YNNKEL (reference sequence). V was shortened by 3 bases and J by 0 bases, with 9 bases between the two germline ends. CDR3 nucleotide sequence: TGTGCCAGCAGCCATCCGATAGCCTCTGGAAACACCATATATTTT. Translation: CASSHPIASGNTIYF.

This clonotype was counted between two and nine times. The V and J genes are TRBV27 and TRBJ2-7; 10 nucleotides match TRBD2. Germline values: CDR1 MNHEY, CDR2 SMNVEV (reference sequence). V shed 4 bases, J shed 4 bases, and the junction held 19 bases outside the gene matches. The CDR3 sequence is 19 residues long. CDR3 protein: CASSSPTSTLAGDFYEQYF. In nucleotides, the CDR3 is TGTGCCAGCAGTTCCCCGACAAGTACCCTAGCGGGAGATTTTTACGAGCAGTACTTC.

Regarding this clonotype: The junction does not match germline at one end; this may be a read error. The chain carries TRBV5-1 and TRBJ2-3; 11 bases are a match to TRBD2. The V gene's germline CDR1 is SGHRS and CDR2 YFSETQ. There are 14 residues in the CDR3. CDR3 sequence: CATSLTSGADTQYF. For the CDR3, the DNA is TGCGCCACCAGCTTGACTAGCGGGGCAGATACGCAGTATTTT.

The chain has TRBV18 and TRBJ2-7; 10 nucleotides align to TRBD2. Per germline, CDR1 KGHSH and CDR2 LQKENI. The CDR3 loop spans 15 amino acids. With V trimmed by 1 base and J by 2 bases, 2 bases remained unmatched. CDR3 bases: TGTGCCAGCTCACCACTAAGCGGGAGGGCCTACGAGCAGTACTTC. It specifies CASSPLSGRAYEQYF. The full variable domain, in which reference TRBV18 and TRBJ2-7 provide the parts outside the CDR3, is NAGVMQNPRHLVRRRGQEARLRCSPMKGHSHVYWYRQLPEEGLKFMVYLQKENIIDESGMPKERFSAEFPKEGPSILRIQQVVRGDSAAYFCASSPLSGRAYEQYFGPGTRLTVT.

This clonotype came up a few times. The genes are TRBV29-1 and TRBJ1-2, with 10 bases that match TRBD1. Germline CDR1 and CDR2: SQVTM and ANQGSEA. CDR3 length equals 13 residues. In nucleotides, the CDR3 is TGCAGTGGGGCGACAGGGGGCAAATATGGCTACACCTTC. As protein: CSGATGGKYGYTF.

This clonotype was recorded only once. This chain connects TRBV2 to TRBJ2-5, with 7 bases fitting TRBD1. After removal of 8 bases from V and 5 bases from J, the junction contained 8 bases not matched to a gene. The length of the CDR3 is 13 residues. Germline V lookup: CDR1 SNHLY, CDR2 FYNNEI. The CDR3 coding sequence is TGTGCCAGCGATTCGACAGGGCGGGAGACCCAGTACTTC. Protein product: CASDSTGRETQYF.

The chain links TRBV5-1 to TRBJ2-5, with TRBD1 matching over 9 bases. The germline V gene encodes CDR1 SGHRS and CDR2 YFSETQ. With 0 bases clipped from V and 2 bases from J, the junction kept 8 bases outside the gene matches. The CDR3 sequence is 17 residues long. CDR3 residues: CASSLGRDRALQETQYF. The CDR3 DNA is TGCGCCAGCAGCTTGGGACGGGACAGGGCCTTACAAGAGACCCAGTACTTC.

This clonotype came up a few times. The V and J genes are TRBV5-6 and TRBJ1-1; D remains unclear. This CDR3 region has 13 residues. Germline V gene sequence: CDR1 SGHDT, CDR2 YYEEEE. Trimming shortened V by 3 bases and J by 1 base, and 7 bases separated the two germline ends. CDR3 sequence reads: CASSYRANTEAFF. Written as DNA, the CDR3 is TGTGCCAGCAGCTACCGCGCGAACACTGAAGCTTTCTTT.

This clonotype was seen only a few times. The V gene is TRBV6-1, the J gene TRBJ1-6; no clear D gene. Germline CDR1 and CDR2: MNHNS and SASEGT. Trimming took off 3 bases at V and 0 bases at J, with 9 bases between the two ends. The CDR3 covers 16 residues. The CDR3 DNA follows: TGTGCCAGCAGTGACGGGCGTTACTCCTATAATTCACCCCTCCACTTT. Its protein product is CASSDGRYSYNSPLHF.

The table lists this clonotype with a few counts. The chain employs TRBV5-1 and TRBJ2-5; 8 bases are shared with TRBD1. The CDR3 is 15 residues long. Germline V gene lookup returns CDR1 SGHRS and CDR2 YFSETQ. Unmatched junction bases numbered 10, after V lost 4 bases and J lost 5 bases. CDR3 DNA sequence: TGCGCCAGCAGCCCTGGACAGGGAGGACGGGAGACCCAGTACTTC. Protein: CASSPGQGGRETQYF. Drawing the rest from reference TRBV5-1 and TRBJ2-5, the complete variable domain is KAGVTQTPRYLIKTRGQQVTLSCSPISGHRSVSWYQQTPGQGLQFLFEYFSETQRNKGNFPGRFSGRQFSNSRSEMNVSTLELGDSALYLCASSPGQGGRETQYFGPGTRLLVL.

The chain carries TRBV4-2 and TRBJ1-5; unclear D gene. The CDR3 spans 13 residues. V was shortened by 0 bases and J by 5 bases, with 5 bases between the two germline ends. Looked up from germline, CDR1 is LGHNA and CDR2 is YNFKEQ. The CDR3 region has the DNA TGTGCCAGCAGCCAAGACGTGTATCAGCCCCAGCATTTT. Encoded protein: CASSQDVYQPQHF.

The V gene is TRBV5-4, the J gene TRBJ1-2; D is possibly TRBD1 (6 bases). The CDR3 sequence is 14 residues long. Trimming took 4 bases from V and 4 from J, leaving 14 bases between them. Germline V CDR1 and CDR2: SGHNT, YYREEE (reference sequence). CDR3 residues: CASSAAGQPYGYTF. For the CDR3, the DNA is TGTGCCAGCAGCGCCGCCGGACAGCCCTATGGCTACACCTTC.

The chain joins TRBV4-1 to TRBJ2-2, with a possible D match to TRBD1 (7 bases). V was cut by 1 base and J by 4 bases, with 13 bases left in between. Germline V gene lookup returns CDR1 MGHRA and CDR2 YSYEKL. This CDR3 has 16 amino acids. CDR3 region: CASSQGRDSLTGELFF. As DNA, the CDR3 is TGCGCCAGCAGCCAAGGGAGGGACAGTCTCACCGGGGAGCTGTTTTTT.

The chain couples TRBV9 to TRBJ2-5, with 10 bases aligning to TRBD2. CDR1 SGDLS and CDR2 YYNGEE come from the germline V gene. V lost 1 base, J lost 4 bases, and 10 bases stayed unmatched. CDR3 length equals 17 residues. CDR3 in amino acids: CASSVYGSGRFGETQYF. CDR3 DNA: TGTGCCAGCAGCGTATATGGTAGCGGGAGGTTTGGAGAGACCCAGTACTTC.

The chain joins TRBV27 to TRBJ2-7; D possibly matches TRBD1 or TRBD2 (5 bases each). The V end was cut by 5 bases, the J end by 3 bases, with 14 bases between. The CDR3 is 14 residues long. The germline CDR1 and CDR2 sequences are MNHEY and SMNVEV (reference sequence). Here the CDR3 DNA reads TGTGCCAGCAGTACGACCGGGACGGGCTACGAGCAGTACTTC. Amino acid sequence: CASSTTGTGYEQYF.

This clonotype was detected a few times. The rearrangement joins TRBV11-2 to TRBJ1-2; 12 bases fit TRBD1. The germline gives CDR1 SGHAT, CDR2 FQNNGV. The V segment lost 5 bases and the J segment 0 bases; nucleotides outside the gene matches: 10. This CDR3 has 18 amino acids. The CDR3 bases are TGTGCCAGCAGCCTCGGGACAGGGGGCAAAGGCTCTAACTATGGCTACACCTTC. Protein product: CASSLGTGGKGSNYGYTF.

The genes are TRBV12-3 or TRBV12-4 and TRBJ1-1; the match to TRBD1 covers 7 bases. The CDR3 spans 14 residues. J was trimmed by 4 bases and V by 6 bases; bases with no gene match: 8. The CDR3 DNA follows: TGTGCCAGCAGCCCAGGGGGGGAGGGCACTGAAGCTTTCTTT. It is translated as CASSPGGEGTEAFF.